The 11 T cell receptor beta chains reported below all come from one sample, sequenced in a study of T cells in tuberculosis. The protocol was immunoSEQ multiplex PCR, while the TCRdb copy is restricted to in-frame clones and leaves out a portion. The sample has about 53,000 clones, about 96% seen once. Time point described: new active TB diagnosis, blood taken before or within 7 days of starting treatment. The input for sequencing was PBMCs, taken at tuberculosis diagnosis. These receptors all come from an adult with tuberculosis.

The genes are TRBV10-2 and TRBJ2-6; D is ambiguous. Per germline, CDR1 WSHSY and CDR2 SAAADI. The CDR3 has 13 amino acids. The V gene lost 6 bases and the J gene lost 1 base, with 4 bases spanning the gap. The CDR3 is CASRSSGANVLTF. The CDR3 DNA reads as TGCGCCAGCAGGTCATCTGGGGCCAACGTCCTGACTTTC.

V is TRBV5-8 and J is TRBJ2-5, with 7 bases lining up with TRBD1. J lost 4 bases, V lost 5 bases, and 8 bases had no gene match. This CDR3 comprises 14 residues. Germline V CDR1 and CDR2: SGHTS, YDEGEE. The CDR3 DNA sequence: TGTGCCAGCAGTTCCGGACAGGCGGGAGAGACCCAGTACTTC. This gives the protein CASSSGQAGETQYF.

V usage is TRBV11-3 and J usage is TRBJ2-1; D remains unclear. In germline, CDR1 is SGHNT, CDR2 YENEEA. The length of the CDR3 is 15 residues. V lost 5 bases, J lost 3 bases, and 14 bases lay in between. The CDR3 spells CASSKTRGNYNEQFF. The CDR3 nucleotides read TGTGCCAGCAGCAAAACGCGAGGTAACTACAATGAGCAGTTCTTC.

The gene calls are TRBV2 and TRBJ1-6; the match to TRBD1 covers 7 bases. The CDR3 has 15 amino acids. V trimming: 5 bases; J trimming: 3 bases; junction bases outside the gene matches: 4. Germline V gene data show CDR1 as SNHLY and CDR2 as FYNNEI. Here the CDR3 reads CASSSRDSYNSPLHF. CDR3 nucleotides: TGTGCCAGCAGTAGCCGGGACAGCTATAATTCACCCCTCCACTTT.

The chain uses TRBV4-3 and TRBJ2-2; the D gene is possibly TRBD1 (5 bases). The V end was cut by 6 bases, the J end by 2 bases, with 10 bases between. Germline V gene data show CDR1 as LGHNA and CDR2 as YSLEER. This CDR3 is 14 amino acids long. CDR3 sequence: CASRIDRNTGELFF. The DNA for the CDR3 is TGCGCCAGCAGGATTGACAGAAACACCGGGGAGCTGTTTTTT.

The CDR3 is CASSLPVSNQPQHF. CDR3 DNA sequence: TGTGCCAGCAGTCTCCCGGTTAGCAATCAGCCCCAGCATTTT. V and J are TRBV28 and TRBJ1-5; D remains unclear. The CDR3 has 14 amino acids. CDR1 and CDR2 from the germline V gene are MDHEN and SYDVKM. V lost 5 bases, J lost 0 bases, and 8 bases lay in between.

The CDR3, as DNA: TGTGCCAGCAGTCCCACCTACGAGCAGTACTTC. Amino acid sequence: CASSPTYEQYF. The rearrangement links TRBV27 to TRBJ2-7; no clear D gene. The CDR3 contains 11 residues. Germline V gene data show CDR1 as MNHEY and CDR2 as SMNVEV (reference sequence). V gave up 5 bases and J gave up 2 bases, with 4 bases separating them.

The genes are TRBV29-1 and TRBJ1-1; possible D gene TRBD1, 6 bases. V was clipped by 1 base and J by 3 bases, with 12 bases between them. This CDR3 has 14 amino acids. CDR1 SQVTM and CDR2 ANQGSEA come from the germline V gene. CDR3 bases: TGCAGCGTTGAAGGTACAGGGTCCCACACTGAAGCTTTCTTT. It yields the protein CSVEGTGSHTEAFF.

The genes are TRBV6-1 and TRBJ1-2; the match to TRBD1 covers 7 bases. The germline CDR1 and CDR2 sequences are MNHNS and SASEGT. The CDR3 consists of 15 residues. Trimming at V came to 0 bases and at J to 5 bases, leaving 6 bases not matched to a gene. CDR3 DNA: TGTGCCAGCAGTGAAGCTATAGGGGGCGCGTATGGCTACACCTTC. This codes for CASSEAIGGAYGYTF.

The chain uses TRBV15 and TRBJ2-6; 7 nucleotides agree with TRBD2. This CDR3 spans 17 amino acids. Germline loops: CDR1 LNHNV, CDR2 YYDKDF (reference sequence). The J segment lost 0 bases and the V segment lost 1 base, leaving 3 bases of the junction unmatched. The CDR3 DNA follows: TGTGCCACCAGCAGAGGGCTAGCGGTCTCTGGGGCCAACGTCCTGACTTTC. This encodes CATSRGLAVSGANVLTF.

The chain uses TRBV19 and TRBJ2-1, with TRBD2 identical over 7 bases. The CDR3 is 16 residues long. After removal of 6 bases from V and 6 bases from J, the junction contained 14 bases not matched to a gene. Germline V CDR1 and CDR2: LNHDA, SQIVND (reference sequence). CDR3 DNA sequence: TGTGCCAGTAGGTCAAGCGGGACTGCACTACTCAATGAGCAGTTCTTC. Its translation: CASRSSGTALLNEQFF.